The present T cell receptor beta chain was sequenced within a study of T cell changes during pregnancy in multiple sclerosis (dated by TCRdb to between 2018 and 2020). About the study as a whole: In women with multiple sclerosis, the researchers looked at how the T cell repertoire shifted as pregnancy progressed.

As encoded in the germline V gene (reference sequence), CDR1 is LNHNV while CDR2 is YYDKDF. The CDR3 spans 16 residues, from the cysteine through the phenylalanine. Only CDR3 DNA is held: 48 bases, read in frame from base 1. V is trimmed back by 3 bases and J by 0 bases, and the junction contains 6 bases that no gene match accounts for. This clone turned up a few times. Its cognate antigen has yet to be identified. Per-nucleotide qualities are absent, and no much larger clonotype sits a single base away. The library came from the immunoSEQ multiplex PCR assay. TCRdb took this table from immuneACCESS and kept in-frame rearrangements with V and J called. Such tables lack part of the clones; where checked against another copy, unresolved V genes explain under half of the gap, and the rest is unexplained. The sample table shows some 64,000 clones, and less than 95% are seen once. Clones ranked in the top ten supply more than 2% of the sample.

The rearranged chain carries TRBV15 and TRBJ2-7; TRBD1 matches 9 bases in the middle. This receptor was identified in a female donor in good health, enrolled as a control in a pregnancy study. Sequences were derived from peripheral blood, sampled in the second trimester of pregnancy. The CDR3: CATSSYRGPSSYEQYF. In nucleotide form, the sequence is TGTGCCACCAGCAGTTACAGGGGGCCCAGCTCCTACGAGCAGTACTTC. Full variable domain (CDR3 extended with the reference TRBV15 and TRBJ2-7 proteins): DAMVIQNPRYQVTQFGKPVTLSCSQTLNHNVMYWYQQKSSQAPKLLFHYYDKDFNNEADTPDNFQSRRPNTSFCFLDIRSPGLGDTAMYLCATSSYRGPSSYEQYFGPGTRLTVT.